The 21 T cell receptor beta chains listed next were all sequenced from one sample in a study of blood T cell repertoires in COVID-19. Profiled with immunoSEQ multiplex PCR; TCRdb holds only in-frame clones, not every one. The sample includes 110,000 to 150,000 clones, roughly 89% of them seen just once. The sample was PBMCs or T cells enriched from blood (not recorded which). These receptors were obtained from a man aged 45 to 65 who had recovered from COVID-19.

V gene TRBV10-1 combines with J gene TRBJ1-2, with 9 positions matching TRBD1. The CDR3 consists of 16 residues. Unmatched junction bases numbered 18, after V lost 8 bases and J lost 8 bases. Germline-derived CDR1 and CDR2 are WNHNN and SYGVQD (reference sequence). CDR3 sequence (DNA): TGCGCCAGCGCAAGGGGGGACAGGGTTCTCAAAGGGGGCTACACCTTC. Translated: CASARGDRVLKGGYTF.

The chain combines TRBV2 with TRBJ1-4, with D hard to call. CDR3 length equals 11 residues. V was pared by 5 bases and J by 4 bases, with 2 bases between. Germline CDR1 SNHLY, CDR2 FYNNEI. CDR3 DNA: TGTGCCAGCAGTCTTAATGAAAAACTGTTTTTT. Its translation is CASSLNEKLFF.

The chain joins TRBV7-9 to TRBJ1-2; 7 bases match TRBD1. This CDR3 has 13 residues. In germline, CDR1 is SEHNR, CDR2 FQNEAQ (reference sequence). With 2 bases clipped from V and 3 bases from J, the junction kept 0 bases outside the gene matches. For the CDR3, the DNA is TGTGCCAGCAGCTTAACAGGGGACTATGGCTACACCTTC. Its translation is CASSLTGDYGYTF.

This clone was counted only a few times. The chain combines TRBV7-3 with TRBJ1-6, with 8 positions matching TRBD1. This CDR3 spans 15 amino acids. The V gene's germline CDR1 is SGHTA and CDR2 FQGTGA. With V trimmed by 2 bases and J by 8 bases, 5 bases remained unmatched. The CDR3, as DNA: TGTGCCAGCAGCTTAGGACAGGGAAGTTATTCACCCCTCCACTTT. This sequence encodes CASSLGQGSYSPLHF.

In its sample, this clone was seen once. The J gene is TRBJ1-2, the V gene TRBV15, with TRBD1 matching over 12 bases. Germline V gene lookup returns CDR1 LNHNV and CDR2 YYDKDF (reference sequence). J gave up 3 bases and V 5 bases, and 10 bases lay outside the gene matches. This CDR3 is built from 17 residues. CDR3 in DNA: TGTGCCACCAGCGGAGCCCGGGACAGGGGGCCTGACTATGGCTACACCTTC. Translating it yields CATSGARDRGPDYGYTF.

As for this clone: Other DNA sequences in this specimen translate into the identical CDR3. The rearrangement links TRBV5-5 to TRBJ1-2; D remains ambiguous. The CDR3 extends over 12 amino acids. Germline lookup yields CDR1 SGHKS and CDR2 YYEKEE (reference sequence). Trimming shortened V by 0 bases and J by 4 bases, and 4 bases separated the two germline ends. CDR3 protein: CASSLGSYGYTF. CDR3 nucleotide sequence: TGTGCCAGCAGCTTGGGTAGCTATGGCTACACCTTC. The whole variable domain, filled in from reference TRBV5-5 and TRBJ1-2, reads DAGVTQSPTHLIKTRGQQVTLRCSPISGHKSVSWYQQVLGQGPQFIFQYYEKEERGRGNFPDRFSARQFPNYSSELNVNALLLGDSALYLCASSLGSYGYTFGSGTRLTVV.

The V gene is TRBV7-9, the J gene TRBJ1-4; possibly TRBD1 for D (6 bases). V dropped 5 bases and J dropped 4 bases, with 14 bases sitting between them. Per the germline V gene, CDR1 is SEHNR and CDR2 is FQNEAQ (reference sequence). CDR3 length: 15 amino acids. DNA for the CDR3: TGTGCCAGCAGCCGTCGGACAGATCGTAATGAAAAACTGTTTTTT. It encodes CASSRRTDRNEKLFF.

This clone was recorded only once. The V gene is TRBV7-9, the J gene TRBJ1-3, with 10 bases matching TRBD1. The V segment lost 4 bases and the J segment 7 bases; nucleotides outside the gene matches: 7. This CDR3 is 15 amino acids long. Germline V gene sequence: CDR1 SEHNR, CDR2 FQNEAQ (reference sequence). The DNA of the CDR3 is TGTGCCAGCAGCTCCGGACAGGGGGGGATGAACACCATATATTTT. Amino acid sequence: CASSSGQGGMNTIYF.

The V gene is TRBV6-2 or TRBV6-3, the J gene TRBJ1-6; maybe TRBD1 (6 bases). V dropped 6 bases and J dropped 9 bases, with 12 bases sitting between them. CDR1 is MNHEY and CDR2 is SVGEGT in the germline V gene. CDR3 length: 13 amino acids. The CDR3 DNA follows: TGTGCCAGCAGGCCTACAGGGAGTTCACCCCTCCACTTT. It is translated as CASRPTGSSPLHF.

The rearrangement uses TRBV7-3 and TRBJ2-1; D might be TRBD2 (5 bases). V lost 5 bases and J 0 bases, leaving 11 bases between the germline ends. The CDR3 runs to 15 residues. Looked up from germline, CDR1 is SGHTA and CDR2 is FQGTGA. DNA for the CDR3: TGTGCCAGCAGCGGAGCGGTCAGCTCCTACAATGAGCAGTTCTTC. Translated, it gives CASSGAVSSYNEQFF.

Only a few counts were recorded for this clone. This chain joins TRBV12-3 or TRBV12-4 and TRBJ1-1; D gene ambiguous. Trimming took off 5 bases at V and 7 bases at J, with 14 bases between the two ends. The CDR3 length is 13 residues. The CDR3 region is CASSPAEGDEAFF. The CDR3 region has the DNA TGTGCCAGCAGTCCCGCGGAGGGAGATGAAGCTTTCTTT.

The gene calls are TRBV7-6 and TRBJ2-3, with 9 bases fitting TRBD2. The CDR3 runs 17 residues. Per germline, CDR1 SGHVS and CDR2 FNYEAQ. V lost 5 bases, J lost 0 bases, and 9 bases stayed unmatched. The CDR3 DNA follows: TGTGCCAGCAGCCCGTTGGCGGGAGGGACTAGCACAGATACGCAGTATTTT. Its translation: CASSPLAGGTSTDTQYF.

The chain couples TRBV30 to TRBJ2-1; D not resolved. Germline V gene sequence: CDR1 GTSNPN, CDR2 SVGIG (reference sequence). The CDR3 consists of 11 residues. V lost 5 bases and J lost 9, with 11 bases in between. CDR3 sequence (DNA): TGTGCCTGGGCTAGAGCGCGTGAGCAGTTCTTC. Amino acids: CAWARAREQFF.

V is TRBV7-9 and J is TRBJ2-1, with 11 nucleotides matching TRBD2. This CDR3 has 18 amino acids. The ends lost 5 bases at V and 6 bases at J; junction bases unmatched: 15. CDR1 is SEHNR, CDR2 FQNEAQ, per germline (reference sequence). The CDR3 coding sequence is TGTGCCAGCAGCCCCACAGGGATCACTAGCGGGGGAGGCAATGAGCAGTTCTTC. The encoded protein is CASSPTGITSGGGNEQFF.

The chain has TRBV25-1 and TRBJ2-2; D is perhaps TRBD2 (7 bases). The CDR3 is 15 amino acids. V was trimmed by 5 bases and J by 6 bases, leaving 16 bases between them. Germline values: CDR1 MGHDK, CDR2 SYGVNS. Here the CDR3 reads CASSKQGGGAGELFF. The DNA of the CDR3 is TGTGCCAGCAGTAAACAAGGGGGGGGAGCCGGGGAGCTGTTTTTT.

V is TRBV3-1 (or the pseudogene TRBV3-2) and J is TRBJ2-3, with D possibly TRBD2 on 6 matching bases. This CDR3 spans 15 amino acids. Trimming cost V 4 bases and J 5 bases, with 16 bases left between them. The germline CDR1 and CDR2 sequences are LGHDT and YNNKEL (reference sequence). The CDR3 loop is CASSLWRGKGDTQYF. CDR3 nucleotides: TGTGCCAGCAGCCTATGGAGGGGCAAGGGAGATACGCAGTATTTT.

The V gene is TRBV4-3, the J gene TRBJ2-7; possibly TRBD2 for D (7 bases). The CDR3 runs 15 residues. Trimming shortened V by 4 bases and J by 2 bases, and 15 bases separated the two germline ends. Germline CDR1 reads LGHNA; CDR2 reads YSLEER. The CDR3 sequence is CASSLRGGAPYEQYF. The CDR3 coding sequence is TGCGCCAGCAGCCTTCGAGGGGGGGCACCCTACGAGCAGTACTTC.

The rearrangement uses TRBV18 and TRBJ1-5, with D maybe TRBD1 (5 bases). Germline CDR1 reads KGHSH; CDR2 reads LQKENI. Deletions cut 0 bases from V and 2 bases from J, with 14 bases between. This CDR3 has 17 residues. In nucleotides, the CDR3 is TGTGCCAGCTCACCACCGTCGGGGGGTGCCCGCAATCAGCCCCAGCATTTT. The encoded protein is CASSPPSGGARNQPQHF.

This clone is a singleton in its sample. This sequence joins TRBV7-2 and TRBJ1-2; D is unclear. This CDR3 region has 14 residues. The V gene lost 1 base and the J gene lost 0 bases, with 6 bases spanning the gap. Germline-derived CDR1 and CDR2 are SGHTA and FQGNSA. CDR3: CASSLDSTNYGYTF. The CDR3 DNA is TGTGCCAGCAGCTTAGACAGTACTAACTATGGCTACACCTTC.

The chain recombines TRBV3-1 (or the pseudogene TRBV3-2) with TRBJ1-1, with 7 bases that match TRBD1. The CDR3 contains 15 residues. Trimming took 3 bases from V and 10 from J; bases not matched to a gene: 14. Germline CDR1 is LGHDT and CDR2 is YNNKEL (reference sequence). The CDR3 DNA sequence: TGTGCCAGCAGCCATTACCACGACAGGGCGCTTGGAGCTTTCTTT. Residues: CASSHYHDRALGAFF.

This sequence joins TRBV18 and TRBJ1-2; TRBD1 aligns across 11 bases. CDR1 is KGHSH, CDR2 LQKENI, per germline. This CDR3 has 17 amino acids. V trimming: 3 bases; J trimming: 6 bases; junction bases outside the gene matches: 12. The CDR3 bases are TGTGCCAGCTCACCCACGAACCGAGGACAGGGGGCTCATGGCTACACCTTC. As protein: CASSPTNRGQGAHGYTF.